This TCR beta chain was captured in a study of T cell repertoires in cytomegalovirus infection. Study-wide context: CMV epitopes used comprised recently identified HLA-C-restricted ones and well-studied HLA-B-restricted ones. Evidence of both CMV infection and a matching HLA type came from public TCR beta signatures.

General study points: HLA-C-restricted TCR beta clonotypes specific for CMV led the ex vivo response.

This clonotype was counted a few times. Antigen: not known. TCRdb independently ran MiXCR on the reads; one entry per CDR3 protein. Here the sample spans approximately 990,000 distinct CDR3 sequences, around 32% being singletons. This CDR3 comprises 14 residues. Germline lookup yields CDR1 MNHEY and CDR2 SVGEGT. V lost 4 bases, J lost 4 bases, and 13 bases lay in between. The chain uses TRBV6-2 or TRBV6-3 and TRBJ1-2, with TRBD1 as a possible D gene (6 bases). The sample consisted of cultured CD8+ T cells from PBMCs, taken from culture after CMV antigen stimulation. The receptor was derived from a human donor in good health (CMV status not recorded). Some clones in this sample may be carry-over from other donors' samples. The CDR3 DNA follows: TGTGCCAGCAGTTGGTGGGGGCTCGGCTATGGCTACACCTTC. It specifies CASSWWGLGYGYTF.